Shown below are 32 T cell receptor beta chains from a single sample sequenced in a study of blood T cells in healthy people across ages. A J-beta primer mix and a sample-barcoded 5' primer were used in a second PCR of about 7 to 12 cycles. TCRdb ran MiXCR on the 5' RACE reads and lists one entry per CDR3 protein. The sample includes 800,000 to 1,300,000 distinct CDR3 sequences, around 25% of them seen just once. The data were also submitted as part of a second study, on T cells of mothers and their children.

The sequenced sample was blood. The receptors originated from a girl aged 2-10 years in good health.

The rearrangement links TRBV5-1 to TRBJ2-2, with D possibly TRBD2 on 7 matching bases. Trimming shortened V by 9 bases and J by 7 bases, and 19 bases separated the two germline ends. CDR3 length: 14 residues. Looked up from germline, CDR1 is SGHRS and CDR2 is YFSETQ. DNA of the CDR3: TGCGCCACCACTAACGGGGGGCAAAGCGGGGAGCTGTTTTTT. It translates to CATTNGGQSGELFF.

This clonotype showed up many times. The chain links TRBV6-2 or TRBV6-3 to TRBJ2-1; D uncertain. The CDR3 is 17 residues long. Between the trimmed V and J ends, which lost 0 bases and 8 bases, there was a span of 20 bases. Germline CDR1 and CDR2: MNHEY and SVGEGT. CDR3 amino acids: CASSYSIDSTLTDEQFF. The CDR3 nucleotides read TGTGCCAGCAGTTACTCGATAGACTCAACTCTGACCGATGAGCAGTTCTTC.

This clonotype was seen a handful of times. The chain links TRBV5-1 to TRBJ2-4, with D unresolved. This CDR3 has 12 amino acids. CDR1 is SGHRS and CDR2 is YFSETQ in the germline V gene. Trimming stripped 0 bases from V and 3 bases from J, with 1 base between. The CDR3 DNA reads TGCGCCAGCAGCTTGGACAAAAACATTCAGTACTTC. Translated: CASSLDKNIQYF. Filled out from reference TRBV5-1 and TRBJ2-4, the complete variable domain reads KAGVTQTPRYLIKTRGQQVTLSCSPISGHRSVSWYQQTPGQGLQFLFEYFSETQRNKGNFPGRFSGRQFSNSRSEMNVSTLELGDSALYLCASSLDKNIQYFGAGTRLSVL.

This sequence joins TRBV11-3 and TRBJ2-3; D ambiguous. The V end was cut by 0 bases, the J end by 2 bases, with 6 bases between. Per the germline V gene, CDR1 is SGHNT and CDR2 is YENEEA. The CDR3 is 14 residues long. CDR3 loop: CASSLDSHTDTQYF. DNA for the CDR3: TGTGCCAGCAGCTTAGACAGCCACACAGATACGCAGTATTTT.

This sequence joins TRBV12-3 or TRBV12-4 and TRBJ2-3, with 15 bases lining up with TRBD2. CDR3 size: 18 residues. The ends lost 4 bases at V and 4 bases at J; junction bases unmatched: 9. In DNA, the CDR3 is TGTGCCAGCAGTTATTACAGTGGACTAGCGGGAGGGGCAGATACGCAGTATTTT. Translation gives CASSYYSGLAGGADTQYF.

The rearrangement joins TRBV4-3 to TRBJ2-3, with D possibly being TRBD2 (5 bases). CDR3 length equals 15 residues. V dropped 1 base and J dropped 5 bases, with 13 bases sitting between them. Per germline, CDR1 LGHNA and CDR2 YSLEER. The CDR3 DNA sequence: TGCGCCAGCAGCCAAGCGACTAACGGGGTAGATACGCAGTATTTT. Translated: CASSQATNGVDTQYF.

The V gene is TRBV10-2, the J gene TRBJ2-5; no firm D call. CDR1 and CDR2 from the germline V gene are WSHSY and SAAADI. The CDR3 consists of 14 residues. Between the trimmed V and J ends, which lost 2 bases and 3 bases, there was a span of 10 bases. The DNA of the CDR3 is TGCGCCAGCAGTGAGGACTTAGTCAAAGAGACCCAGTACTTC. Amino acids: CASSEDLVKETQYF.

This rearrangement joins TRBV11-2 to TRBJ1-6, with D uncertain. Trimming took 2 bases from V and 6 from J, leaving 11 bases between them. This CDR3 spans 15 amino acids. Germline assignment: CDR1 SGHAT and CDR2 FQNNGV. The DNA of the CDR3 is TGTGCCAGCAGCTTAAACCCGGGAGGTAATTCACCCCTCCACTTT. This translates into CASSLNPGGNSPLHF. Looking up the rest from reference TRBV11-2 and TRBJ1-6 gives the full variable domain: EAGVAQSPRYKIIEKRQSVAFWCNPISGHATLYWYQQILGQGPKLLIQFQNNGVVDDSQLPKDRFSAERLKGVDSTLKIQPAKLEDSAVYLCASSLNPGGNSPLHFGNGTRLTVT.

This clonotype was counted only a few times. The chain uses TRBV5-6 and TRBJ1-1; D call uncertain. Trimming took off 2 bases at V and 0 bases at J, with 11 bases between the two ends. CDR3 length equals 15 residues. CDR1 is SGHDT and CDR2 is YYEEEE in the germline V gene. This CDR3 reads CASSFYSIVNTEAFF. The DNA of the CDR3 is TGTGCCAGCAGCTTTTATTCTATTGTGAACACTGAAGCTTTCTTT. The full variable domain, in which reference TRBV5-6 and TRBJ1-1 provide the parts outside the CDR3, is DAGVTQSPTHLIKTRGQQVTLRCSPKSGHDTVSWYQQALGQGPQFIFQYYEEEERQRGNFPDRFSGHQFPNYSSELNVNALLLGDSALYLCASSFYSIVNTEAFFGQGTRLTVV.

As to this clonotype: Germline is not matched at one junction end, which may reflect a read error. The CDR3 sequence is CACSQGWGYEQYF. The CDR3 bases are TGCGCCTGCAGCCAAGGATGGGGATACGAGCAGTACTTC. The chain recombines TRBV4-3 with TRBJ2-5; D is ambiguous. Gene TRBJ2-7 matches the end of the DNA better, so the J call may be wrong. Germline assignment: CDR1 LGHNA and CDR2 YSLEER. The CDR3 contains 13 residues.

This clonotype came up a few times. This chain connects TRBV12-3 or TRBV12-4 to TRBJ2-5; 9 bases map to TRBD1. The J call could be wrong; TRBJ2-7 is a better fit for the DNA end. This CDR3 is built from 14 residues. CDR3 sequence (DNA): TGTGCCAGCAGATCTACAGGGGGCGGCAACGAGCAGTACTTC. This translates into CASRSTGGGNEQYF.

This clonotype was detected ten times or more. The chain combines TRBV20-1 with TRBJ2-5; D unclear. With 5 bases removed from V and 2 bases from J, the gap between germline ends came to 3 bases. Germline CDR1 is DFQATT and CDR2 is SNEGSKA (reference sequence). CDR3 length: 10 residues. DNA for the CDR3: TGCAGTGCTGGACAAGAGACCCAGTACTTC. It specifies CSAGQETQYF.

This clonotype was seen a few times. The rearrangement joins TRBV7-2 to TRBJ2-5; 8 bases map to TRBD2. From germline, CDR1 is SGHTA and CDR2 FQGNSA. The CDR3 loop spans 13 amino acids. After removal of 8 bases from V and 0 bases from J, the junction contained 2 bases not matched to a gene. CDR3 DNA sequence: TGTGCCAGCCGGGAGGGGTACCAAGAGACCCAGTACTTC. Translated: CASREGYQETQYF.

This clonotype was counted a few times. CDR3 sequence (DNA): TGTGCCAGCAGCTCTACCCCTAGCGTCAAAACAGATACGCAGTATTTT. This codes for CASSSTPSVKTDTQYF. This sequence joins TRBV3-1 and TRBJ2-3, with D tentatively TRBD2 (6 bases). Germline lookup yields CDR1 LGHDT and CDR2 YNNKEL (reference sequence). CDR3 length equals 16 residues. The V gene lost 5 bases and the J gene lost 3 bases, with 18 bases spanning the gap.

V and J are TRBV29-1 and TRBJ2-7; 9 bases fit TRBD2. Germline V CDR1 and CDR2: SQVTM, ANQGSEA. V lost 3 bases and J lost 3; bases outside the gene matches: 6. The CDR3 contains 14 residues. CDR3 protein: CSVEDPTSGYEQYF. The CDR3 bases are TGCAGCGTTGAGGACCCGACTAGCGGCTACGAGCAGTACTTC.

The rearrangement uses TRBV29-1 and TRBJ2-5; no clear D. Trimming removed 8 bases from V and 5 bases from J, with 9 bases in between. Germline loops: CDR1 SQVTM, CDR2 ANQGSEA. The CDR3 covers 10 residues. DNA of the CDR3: TGCAGCATCCGTCAGGAGACCCAGTACTTC. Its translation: CSIRQETQYF.

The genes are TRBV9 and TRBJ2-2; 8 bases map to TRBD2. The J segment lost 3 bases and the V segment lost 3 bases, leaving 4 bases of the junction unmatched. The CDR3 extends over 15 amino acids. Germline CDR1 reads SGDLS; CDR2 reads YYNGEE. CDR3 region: CASSGSGAHTGELFF. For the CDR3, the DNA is TGTGCCAGCAGCGGTAGCGGGGCTCACACCGGGGAGCTGTTTTTT. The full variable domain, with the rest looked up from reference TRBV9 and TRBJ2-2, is DSGVTQTPKHLITATGQRVTLRCSPRSGDLSVYWYQQSLDQGLQFLIQYYNGEERAKGNILERFSAQQFPDLHSELNLSSLELGDSALYFCASSGSGAHTGELFFGEGSRLTVL.

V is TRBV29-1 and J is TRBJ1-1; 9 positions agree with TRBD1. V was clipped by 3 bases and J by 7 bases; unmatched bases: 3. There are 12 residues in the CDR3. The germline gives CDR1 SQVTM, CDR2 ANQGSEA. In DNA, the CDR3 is TGCAGCGTTGAGGGACAGGGTTATGAAGCTTTCTTT. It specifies CSVEGQGYEAFF.

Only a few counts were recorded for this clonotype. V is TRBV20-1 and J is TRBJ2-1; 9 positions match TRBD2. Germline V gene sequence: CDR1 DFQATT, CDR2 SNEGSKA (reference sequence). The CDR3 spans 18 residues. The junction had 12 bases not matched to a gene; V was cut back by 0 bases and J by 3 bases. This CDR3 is CSARDRRSASGIYNEQFF. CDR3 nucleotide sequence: TGCAGTGCTAGAGATAGACGATCGGCTAGCGGGATCTACAATGAGCAGTTCTTC.

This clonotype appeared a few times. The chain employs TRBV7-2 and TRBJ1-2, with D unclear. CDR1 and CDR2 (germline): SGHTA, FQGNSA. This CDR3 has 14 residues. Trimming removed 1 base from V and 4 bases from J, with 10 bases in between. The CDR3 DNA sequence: TGTGCCAGCAGCTTAGTCGCAGAAACCTATGGCTACACCTTC. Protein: CASSLVAETYGYTF.

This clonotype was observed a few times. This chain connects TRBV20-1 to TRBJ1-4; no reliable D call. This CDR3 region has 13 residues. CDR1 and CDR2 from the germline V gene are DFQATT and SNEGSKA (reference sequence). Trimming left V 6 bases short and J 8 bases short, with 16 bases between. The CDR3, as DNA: TGCAGTGCAATGACGACCCAGCGGGAAAAACTGTTTTTT. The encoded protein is CSAMTTQREKLFF.

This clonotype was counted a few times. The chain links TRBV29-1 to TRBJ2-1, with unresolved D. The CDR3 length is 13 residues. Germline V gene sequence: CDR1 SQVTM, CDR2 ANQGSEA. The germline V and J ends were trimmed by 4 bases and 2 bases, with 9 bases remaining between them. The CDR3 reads CSVVQFPYNEQFF. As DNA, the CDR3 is TGCAGCGTTGTCCAGTTCCCCTACAATGAGCAGTTCTTC.

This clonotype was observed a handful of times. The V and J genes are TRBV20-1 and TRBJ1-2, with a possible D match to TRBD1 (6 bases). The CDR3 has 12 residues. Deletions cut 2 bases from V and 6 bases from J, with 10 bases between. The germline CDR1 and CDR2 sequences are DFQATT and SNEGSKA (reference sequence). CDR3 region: CSARRSGDGYTF. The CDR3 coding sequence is TGCAGTGCTAGACGATCAGGGGATGGCTACACCTTC.

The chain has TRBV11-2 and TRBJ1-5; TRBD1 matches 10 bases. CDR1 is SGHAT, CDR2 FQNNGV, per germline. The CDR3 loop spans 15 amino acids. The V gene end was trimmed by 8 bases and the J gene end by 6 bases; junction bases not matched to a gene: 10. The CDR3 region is CASLRDRGRRQPQHF. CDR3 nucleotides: TGTGCCAGCCTCCGGGACAGGGGTCGTCGTCAGCCCCAGCATTTT.

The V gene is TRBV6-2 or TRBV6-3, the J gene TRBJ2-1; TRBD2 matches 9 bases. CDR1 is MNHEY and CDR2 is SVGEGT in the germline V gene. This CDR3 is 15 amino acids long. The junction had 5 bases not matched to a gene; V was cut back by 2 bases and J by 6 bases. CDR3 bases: TGTGCCAGCAGTTACGGCGGGGGGGCCCGCAATGAGCAGTTCTTC. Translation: CASSYGGGARNEQFF.

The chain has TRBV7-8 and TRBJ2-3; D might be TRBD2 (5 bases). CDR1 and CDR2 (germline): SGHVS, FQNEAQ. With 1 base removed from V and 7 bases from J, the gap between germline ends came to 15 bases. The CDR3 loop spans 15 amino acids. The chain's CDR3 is CASSLGQGGSYTQYF. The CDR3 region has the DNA TGTGCCAGCAGCTTAGGGCAAGGAGGCTCCTATACGCAGTATTTT.

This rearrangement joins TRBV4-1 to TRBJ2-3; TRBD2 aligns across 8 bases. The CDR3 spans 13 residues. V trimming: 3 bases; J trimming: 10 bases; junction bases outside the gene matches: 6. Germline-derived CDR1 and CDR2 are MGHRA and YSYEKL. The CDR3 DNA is TGCGCCAGCAGCCAGTGGGAGCGGGAGTCGCAGTATTTT. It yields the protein CASSQWERESQYF.

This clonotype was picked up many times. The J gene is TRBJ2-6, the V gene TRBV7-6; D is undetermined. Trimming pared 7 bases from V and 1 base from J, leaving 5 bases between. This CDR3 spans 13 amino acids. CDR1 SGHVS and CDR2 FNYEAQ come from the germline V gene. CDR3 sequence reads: CASTGSGANVLTF. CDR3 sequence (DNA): TGTGCCAGCACCGGATCTGGGGCCAACGTCCTGACTTTC. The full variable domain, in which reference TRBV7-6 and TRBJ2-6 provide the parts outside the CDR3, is GAGVSQSPRYKVTKRGQDVALRCDPISGHVSLYWYRQALGQGPEFLTYFNYEAQQDKSGLPNDRFSAERPEGSISTLTIQRTEQRDSAMYRCASTGSGANVLTFGAGSRLTVL.

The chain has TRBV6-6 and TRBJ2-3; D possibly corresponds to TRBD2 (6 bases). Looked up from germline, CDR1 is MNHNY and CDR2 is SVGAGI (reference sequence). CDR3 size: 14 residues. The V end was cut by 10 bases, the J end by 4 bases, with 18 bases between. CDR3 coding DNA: TGTGCCATCGAATCGGGGGACGCTGCAGATACGCAGTATTTT. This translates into CAIESGDAADTQYF.

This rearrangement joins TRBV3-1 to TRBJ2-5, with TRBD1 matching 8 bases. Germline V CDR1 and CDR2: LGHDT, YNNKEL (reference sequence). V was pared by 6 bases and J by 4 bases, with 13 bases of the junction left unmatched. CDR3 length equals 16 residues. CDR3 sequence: CASRPDRGSYGETQYF. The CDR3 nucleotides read TGTGCCAGCAGACCCGACAGGGGAAGTTATGGAGAGACCCAGTACTTC.

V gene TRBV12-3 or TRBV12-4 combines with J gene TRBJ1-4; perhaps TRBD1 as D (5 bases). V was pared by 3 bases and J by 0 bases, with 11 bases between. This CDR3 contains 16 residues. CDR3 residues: CASSFPTTATNEKLFF. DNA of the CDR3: TGTGCCAGCAGTTTCCCCACGACAGCAACTAATGAAAAACTGTTTTTT.

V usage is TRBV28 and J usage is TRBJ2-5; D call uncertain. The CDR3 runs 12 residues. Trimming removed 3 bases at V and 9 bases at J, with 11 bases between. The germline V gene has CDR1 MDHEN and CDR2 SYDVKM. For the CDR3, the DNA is TGTGCCAGCAGTTTCGGACCCTCTGCCCAGTACTTC. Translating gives CASSFGPSAQYF.